This is a list of T cell receptor beta chains from one sample in a study of blood T cells in healthy people across ages. TCRdb used MiXCR to reprocess the 5' RACE reads, holding one entry per CDR3 protein. The table includes 700,000 to 1,000,000 distinct CDR3 sequences, roughly 44% detected once. Input material: blood. The receptors shown here come from a man aged 55 to 69 in good health. Both conserved end residues are part of each CDR3. The order of the fields is D gene, clone size, CDR3 length, J gene, V gene, CDR3 DNA, CDR3 protein. A D gene is named only where the DNA matches it firmly. Size is omitted from some rows. Given values are once, few, many or a class for expanded clones.

D: TRBD1; size: few; length: 15; J: TRBJ2-3; V: TRBV2; DNA: TGTGCCAGCAGAGGAGGACAGGGAGCCACAGATACGCAGTATTTT; CDR3: CASRGGQGATDTQYF
D: TRBD1; size: few; length: 14; J: TRBJ1-1; V: TRBV20-1; DNA: TGCAGTGCTGATAAGACAGGGTTGAACACTGAAGCTTTCTTT; CDR3: CSADKTGLNTEAFF
D: -; size: -; length: 15; J: TRBJ2-3; V: TRBV5-1; DNA: TGCGCCAGCGGAACGGACTCCCGACCCACAGATACGCAGTATTTT; CDR3: CASGTDSRPTDTQYF
D: -; size: -; length: 14; J: TRBJ1-4; V: TRBV6-5; DNA: TGTGCCAGCCGGAAGCCTGCAACTAATGAAAAACTGTTTTTT; CDR3: CASRKPATNEKLFF
D: TRBD1; size: -; length: 15; J: TRBJ1-1; V: TRBV6-2/TRBV6-3; DNA: TGTGCCAGCAGACCCGACAGGGGTGGTAGCACTGAAGCTTTCTTT; CDR3: CASRPDRGGSTEAFF
D: -; size: -; length: 12; J: TRBJ1-5; V: TRBV29-1; DNA: TGCAGCGTACAGGGTAGCAATCAGCCCCAGCATTTT; CDR3: CSVQGSNQPQHF
D: TRBD2; size: -; length: 15; J: TRBJ2-7; V: TRBV9; DNA: TGTGCCAGCACCCCGGGGACTAGCGGGGTGTACGAGCAGTACTTC; CDR3: CASTPGTSGVYEQYF
D: TRBD2; size: -; length: 17; J: TRBJ2-1; V: TRBV29-1; DNA: TGCAGCGTTGAAGATTTCGGTTCTAGCGGGGTTTACAATGAGCAGTTCTTC; CDR3: CSVEDFGSSGVYNEQFF
D: -; size: -; length: 14; J: TRBJ2-1; V: TRBV12-3/TRBV12-4; DNA: TGTGCCAGCAGTCCCATGATCACAGGGTGCGGGCAGTTCTTC; CDR3: CASSPMITGCGQFF
D: -; size: few; length: 15; J: TRBJ2-5; V: TRBV7-8; DNA: TGTGCCAGCAGTGATGCCGGGGGCCGACAAGAGACCCAGTACTTC; CDR3: CASSDAGGRQETQYF
D: TRBD1; size: few; length: 16; J: TRBJ2-3; V: TRBV20-1; DNA: TGCAGTGCTTACCGGGACAGGGGGCAGGGCACAGATACGCAGTATTTT; CDR3: CSAYRDRGQGTDTQYF
D: -; size: -; length: 15; J: TRBJ1-2; V: TRBV4-3; DNA: TGCGCCAGCAGCCACTCCAGGGGCCTTAACTATGGCTACACCTTC; CDR3: CASSHSRGLNYGYTF
D: -; size: -; length: 17; J: TRBJ2-1; V: TRBV4-3; DNA: TGCGCCAGCAGCCAAGAATCCGGGGAAAGGTCCTACAATGAGCAGTTCTTC; CDR3: CASSQESGERSYNEQFF
D: TRBD1; size: -; length: 16; J: TRBJ1-6; V: TRBV25-1; DNA: TGTGCCAGCAGAGCCAGCACAGGGGGGGATAATTCACCCCTCCACTTT; CDR3: CASRASTGGDNSPLHF
D: -; size: -; length: 16; J: TRBJ1-5; V: TRBV6-1; DNA: TGTGCCAGCAGTGAATTAGGCCAGGGGAGCAATCAGCCCCAGCATTTT; CDR3: CASSELGQGSNQPQHF
D: -; size: few; length: 18; J: TRBJ2-3; V: TRBV11-2; DNA: TGTGCCAGCAGCTTACGCCCAGGAGGGGGACTTGGCACAGATACGCAGTATTTT; CDR3: CASSLRPGGGLGTDTQYF
D: -; size: -; length: 12; J: TRBJ2-7; V: TRBV7-9; DNA: TGTGCCAGCAGCACTAGCATGGTCGAGCAGTACTTC; CDR3: CASSTSMVEQYF
D: -; size: -; length: 15; J: TRBJ2-5; V: TRBV30; DNA: TGTGCCTGGAATTTCATGGCAGGGCTCCAAGAGACCCAGTACTTC; CDR3: CAWNFMAGLQETQYF
D: -; size: -; length: 13; J: TRBJ2-7; V: TRBV21-1; DNA: TGTGCCACGACTAGCGGGGGAGACAGCGAGCAGTACTTC; CDR3: CATTSGGDSEQYF
D: -; size: -; length: 13; J: TRBJ2-3; V: TRBV18; DNA: TGTGCCAGCTCACCGTTACCCGGAGATACGCAGTATTTT; CDR3: CASSPLPGDTQYF
D: -; size: -; length: 15; J: TRBJ1-5; V: TRBV6-6; DNA: TGTGCCAGCAGAAGCCTCCCCAATAGCAATCAGCCCCAGCATTTT; CDR3: CASRSLPNSNQPQHF
D: -; size: -; length: 15; J: TRBJ2-7; V: TRBV11-2; DNA: TGTGCCAGCAGCTTTAGGATTGTCAGGGCCTACGAGCAGTACTTC; CDR3: CASSFRIVRAYEQYF
D: -; size: -; length: 13; J: TRBJ2-1; V: TRBV7-9; DNA: TGTGCCAGCAGCTTAGTACTAAGCAATGAGCAGTTCTTC; CDR3: CASSLVLSNEQFF
D: -; size: -; length: 15; J: TRBJ2-3; V: TRBV12-5; DNA: TGTGCTAGTGCCCCGGCGGAAGGGAGGTGGGATACGCAGTATTTT; CDR3: CASAPAEGRWDTQYF
D: -; size: -; length: 14; J: TRBJ2-1; V: TRBV20-1; DNA: TGCAGTGCTAGAAGGGGGGGTGGCGGAAATGAGCAGTTCTTC; CDR3: CSARRGGGGNEQFF
D: TRBD1; size: few; length: 13; J: TRBJ2-7; V: TRBV29-1; DNA: TGCAGCGCCAGACAGGGTTTGAGGTACGAGCAGTACTTC; CDR3: CSARQGLRYEQYF
D: -; size: -; length: 16; J: TRBJ2-5; V: TRBV6-1; DNA: TGTGCCAGCAGTGAAGGCTTCTTTCCCTCAAAAGAGACCCAGTACTTC; CDR3: CASSEGFFPSKETQYF
D: -; size: -; length: 13; J: TRBJ2-1; V: TRBV20-1; DNA: TGCAGTCCGAGGGGGGAAACCTACAATGAGCAGTTCTTC; CDR3: CSPRGETYNEQFF
D: TRBD1; size: few; length: 15; J: TRBJ1-2; V: TRBV5-5; DNA: TGTGCCAGCAGACAAAATCTAGACAGGGAGGGCGGCTACACCTTC; CDR3: CASRQNLDREGGYTF
D: TRBD2; size: few; length: 13; J: TRBJ2-5; V: TRBV20-1; DNA: TGCAGTCTTGGACTAGCGGCCCAAGAGACCCAGTACTTC; CDR3: CSLGLAAQETQYF
D: TRBD2; size: many; length: 13; J: TRBJ2-5; V: TRBV2; DNA: TGTGCCAGCAGTTGGACTAGCGGTGAGACCCAGTACTTC; CDR3: CASSWTSGETQYF
D: TRBD2; size: once; length: 17; J: TRBJ2-5; V: TRBV4-3; DNA: TGCGCCAGCAGCCGAATCGGGACTAGCGGGGGCCAAGAGACCCAGTACTTC; CDR3: CASSRIGTSGGQETQYF
D: -; size: -; length: 13; J: TRBJ2-1; V: TRBV7-2; DNA: TGTGCCTCGGCCCTGGGCTCCTACAATGAGCAGTTCTTC; CDR3: CASALGSYNEQFF
D: TRBD2; size: -; length: 20; J: TRBJ2-6; V: TRBV24-1; DNA: TGTGCCACCAGTGATGTCCCCGGGGGGGGCGATGGCTCTGGGGCCAACGTCCTGACTTTC; CDR3: CATSDVPGGGDGSGANVLTF
D: -; size: -; length: 13; J: TRBJ2-4; V: TRBV12-3/TRBV12-4; DNA: TGTGCCAGCAGGACGGTTACCAAAAACATTCAGTACTTC; CDR3: CASRTVTKNIQYF
D: -; size: -; length: 12; J: TRBJ2-1; V: TRBV20-1; DNA: TGCAGTGCGAGGGTAGCGCCGAATGAGCAGTTCTTC; CDR3: CSARVAPNEQFF
D: -; size: many; length: 16; J: TRBJ2-1; V: TRBV5-6; DNA: TGTGCCAGCAGCTTGGGCTCCACCTCATGGGGCAATGAGCAGTTCTTC; CDR3: CASSLGSTSWGNEQFF
D: -; size: -; length: 14; J: TRBJ1-2; V: TRBV5-4; DNA: TGTGCCAGCAGCTTGGGTACGGAGCCTTTCGGCTACACCTTC; CDR3: CASSLGTEPFGYTF
D: -; size: -; length: 13; J: TRBJ2-1; V: TRBV11-2; DNA: TGTGCCAGCAGCCCTCGCGACGACACTGAGCAGTTCTTC; CDR3: CASSPRDDTEQFF
D: TRBD2; size: -; length: 18; J: TRBJ2-1; V: TRBV4-1; DNA: TGCGCCAGCAGCCAATATTGGACTAGCGGGGACCCCTACAATGAGCAGTTCTTC; CDR3: CASSQYWTSGDPYNEQFF
D: -; size: -; length: 13; J: TRBJ1-2; V: TRBV20-1; DNA: TGCAGTACCTACGCGAGAGGCTTCGACGGCTACACCTTC; CDR3: CSTYARGFDGYTF
D: -; size: -; length: 13; J: TRBJ2-7; V: TRBV7-2; DNA: TGTGCCAGCAGCTCACAGAACCTCTACGAGCAGTACTTC; CDR3: CASSSQNLYEQYF
D: -; size: few; length: 13; J: TRBJ1-2; V: TRBV20-1; DNA: TGCAGTGCTACCGAGCAGGGGAGGCATGGCTACACCTTC; CDR3: CSATEQGRHGYTF
D: -; size: once; length: 15; J: TRBJ2-7; V: TRBV25-1; DNA: TGTGCCAGCAGTGAATCTGAGACCCCCTGGGACGAGCAGTACTTC; CDR3: CASSESETPWDEQYF
D: TRBD2; size: -; length: 16; J: TRBJ2-3; V: TRBV20-1; DNA: TGCAGTGCTAGAGTTGTGGGCGGGGGGGCATCAGATACGCAGTATTTT; CDR3: CSARVVGGGASDTQYF
D: -; size: -; length: 16; J: TRBJ2-7; V: TRBV6-1; DNA: TGTGCCAGCAGTGATAAAGCAGGGTTTTCCTACAATGAGCAGTACTTC; CDR3: CASSDKAGFSYNEQYF
D: -; size: -; length: 15; J: TRBJ2-5; V: TRBV7-9; DNA: TGTGCCAGCAGCTTAGGGTCTCGGGGCCAAGAGACCCAGTACTTC; CDR3: CASSLGSRGQETQYF
D: -; size: -; length: 11; J: TRBJ1-2; V: TRBV7-2; DNA: TGTGCCGGCAGCTCTTCCTATGGCTACACCTTC; CDR3: CAGSSSYGYTF
D: TRBD1; size: once; length: 14; J: TRBJ2-7; V: TRBV20-1; DNA: TGCAGTGCTGCCGGGACAGGGCTATCCTACGAGCAGTACTTC; CDR3: CSAAGTGLSYEQYF
D: TRBD2; size: -; length: 19; J: TRBJ2-5; V: TRBV14; DNA: TGTGCCAGCAGCCAAGATTCGCTTCGGCGGGGGACGTACCAAGAGACCCAGTACTTC; CDR3: CASSQDSLRRGTYQETQYF
D: TRBD1; size: -; length: 13; J: TRBJ2-5; V: TRBV20-1; DNA: TGCAGTGCTAGACGGACAGGAATTGAGACCCAGTACTTC; CDR3: CSARRTGIETQYF
D: TRBD1; size: -; length: 14; J: TRBJ2-1; V: TRBV20-1; DNA: TGCAGTGCATCGGACAGGAGCTCCTACAATGAGCAGTTCTTC; CDR3: CSASDRSSYNEQFF
D: -; size: -; length: 15; J: TRBJ1-2; V: TRBV7-9; DNA: TGTTCCAGCAGCTTAGATAGATCTATACACTATGGCTACACCTTC; CDR3: CSSSLDRSIHYGYTF
D: TRBD1; size: few; length: 14; J: TRBJ1-1; V: TRBV7-2; DNA: TGTGCCAGCAACCCAGGGGGGTCGAACACTGAAGCTTTCTTT; CDR3: CASNPGGSNTEAFF